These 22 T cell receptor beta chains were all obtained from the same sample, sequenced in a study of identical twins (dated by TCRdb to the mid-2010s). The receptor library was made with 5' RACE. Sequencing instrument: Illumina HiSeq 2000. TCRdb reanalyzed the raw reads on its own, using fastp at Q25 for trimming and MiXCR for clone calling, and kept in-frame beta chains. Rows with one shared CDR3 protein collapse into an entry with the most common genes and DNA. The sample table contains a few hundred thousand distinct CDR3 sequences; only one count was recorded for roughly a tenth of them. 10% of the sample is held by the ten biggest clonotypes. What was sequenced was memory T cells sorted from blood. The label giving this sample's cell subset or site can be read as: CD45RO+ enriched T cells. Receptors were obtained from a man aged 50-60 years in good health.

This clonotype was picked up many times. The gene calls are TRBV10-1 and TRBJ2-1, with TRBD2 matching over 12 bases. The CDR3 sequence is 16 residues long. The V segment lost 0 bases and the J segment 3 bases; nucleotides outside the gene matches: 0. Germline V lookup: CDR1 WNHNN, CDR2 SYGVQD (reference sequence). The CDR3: CASSESTSGGYNEQFF. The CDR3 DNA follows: TGCGCCAGCAGTGAGTCGACTAGCGGGGGCTACAATGAGCAGTTCTTC.

The CDR3 nucleotides are TGTGCCAGCAGAAGAGGGGGCGTCTCGGCAACTAATGAAAAACTGTTTTTT. It yields the protein CASRRGGVSATNEKLFF. The chain combines TRBV2 with TRBJ1-4, with 7 bases identical to TRBD1. Germline CDR1 is SNHLY and CDR2 is FYNNEI. V lost 6 bases and J lost 0; bases outside the gene matches: 10. This CDR3 region has 17 residues.

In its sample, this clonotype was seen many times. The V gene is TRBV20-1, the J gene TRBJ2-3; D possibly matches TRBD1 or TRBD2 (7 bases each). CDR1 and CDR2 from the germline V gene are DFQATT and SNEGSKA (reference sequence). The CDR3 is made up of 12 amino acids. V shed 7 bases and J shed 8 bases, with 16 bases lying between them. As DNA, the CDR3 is TGCAGTGGCAGGGGGGGGCAAGTTACGCAGTATTTT. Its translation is CSGRGGQVTQYF.

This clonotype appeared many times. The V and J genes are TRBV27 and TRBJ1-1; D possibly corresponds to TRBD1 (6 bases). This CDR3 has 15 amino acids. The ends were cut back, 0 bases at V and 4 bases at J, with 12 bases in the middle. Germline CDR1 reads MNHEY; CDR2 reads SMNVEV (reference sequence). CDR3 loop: CASSLSGQGITEAFF. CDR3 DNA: TGTGCCAGCAGTTTATCGGGGCAGGGGATCACTGAAGCTTTCTTT.

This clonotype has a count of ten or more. CDR3 in amino acids: CASSWGTLNTGELFF. DNA for the CDR3: TGTGCCAGCAGCTGGGGGACACTGAACACCGGGGAGCTGTTTTTT. The chain combines TRBV5-4 with TRBJ2-2; D perhaps matches TRBD1 (6 bases). Germline CDR1 and CDR2: SGHNT and YYREEE (reference sequence). The germline V and J ends were trimmed by 3 bases and 1 base, with 10 bases remaining between them. CDR3 length: 15 amino acids.

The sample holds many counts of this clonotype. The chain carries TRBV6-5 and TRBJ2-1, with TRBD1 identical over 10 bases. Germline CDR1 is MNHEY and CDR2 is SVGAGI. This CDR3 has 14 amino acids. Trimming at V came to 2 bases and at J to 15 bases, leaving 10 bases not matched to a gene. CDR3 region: CASSYKTGGDGLFF. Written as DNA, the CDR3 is TGTGCCAGCAGTTACAAGACAGGGGGCGATGGTCTGTTCTTC.

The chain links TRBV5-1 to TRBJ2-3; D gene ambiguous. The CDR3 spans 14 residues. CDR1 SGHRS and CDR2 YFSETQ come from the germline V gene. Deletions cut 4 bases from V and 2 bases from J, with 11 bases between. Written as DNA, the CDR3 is TGCGCCAGCAGCATCGAACAGCTCACAGATACGCAGTATTTT. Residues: CASSIEQLTDTQYF.

CDR3 DNA sequence: TGTGCCAGCAACATACAGGGGGCAGCCGGGGAGCTGTTTTTT. This encodes CASNIQGAAGELFF. The chain carries TRBV12-3 or TRBV12-4 and TRBJ2-2; TRBD1 agrees at 9 bases. The CDR3 loop spans 14 amino acids. Trimming removed 7 bases from V and 6 bases from J; junction bases left unmatched: 6.

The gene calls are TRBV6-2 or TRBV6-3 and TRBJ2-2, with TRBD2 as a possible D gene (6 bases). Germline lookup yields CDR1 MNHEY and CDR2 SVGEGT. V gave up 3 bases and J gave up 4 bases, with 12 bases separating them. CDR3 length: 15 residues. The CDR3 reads CASSYHSGLTGELFF. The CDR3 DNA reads TGTGCCAGCAGTTATCATAGCGGCCTCACCGGGGAGCTGTTTTTT.

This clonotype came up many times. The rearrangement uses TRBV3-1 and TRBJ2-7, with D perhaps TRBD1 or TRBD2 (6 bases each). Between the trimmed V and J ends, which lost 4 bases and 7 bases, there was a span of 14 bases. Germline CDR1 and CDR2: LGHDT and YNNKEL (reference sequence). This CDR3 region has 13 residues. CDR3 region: CASSPFGGGEQYF. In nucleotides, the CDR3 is TGTGCCAGCAGCCCCTTTGGAGGGGGGGAGCAGTACTTC.

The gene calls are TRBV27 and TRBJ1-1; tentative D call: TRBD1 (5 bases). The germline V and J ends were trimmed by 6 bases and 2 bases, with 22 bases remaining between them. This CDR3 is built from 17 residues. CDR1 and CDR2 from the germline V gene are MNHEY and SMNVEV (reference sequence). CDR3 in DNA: TGTGCCAGCAGCCCCCCCCCGGGGGGTGTGGTTAACACTGAAGCTTTCTTT. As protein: CASSPPPGGVVNTEAFF.

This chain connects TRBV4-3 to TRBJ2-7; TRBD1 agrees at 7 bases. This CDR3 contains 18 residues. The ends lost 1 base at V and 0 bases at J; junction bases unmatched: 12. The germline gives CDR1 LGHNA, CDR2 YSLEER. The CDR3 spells CASSQVKLLTGSSYEQYF. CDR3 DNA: TGCGCCAGCAGCCAAGTTAAACTCCTGACAGGGAGCTCCTACGAGCAGTACTTC.

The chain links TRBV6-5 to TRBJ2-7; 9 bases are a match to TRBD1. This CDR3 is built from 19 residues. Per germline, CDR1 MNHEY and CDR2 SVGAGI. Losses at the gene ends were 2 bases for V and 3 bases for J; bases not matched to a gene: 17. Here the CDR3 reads CASSYGGWDRDYSVYEQYF. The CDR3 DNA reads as TGTGCCAGCAGTTACGGCGGTTGGGACAGGGATTATTCCGTCTACGAGCAGTACTTC.

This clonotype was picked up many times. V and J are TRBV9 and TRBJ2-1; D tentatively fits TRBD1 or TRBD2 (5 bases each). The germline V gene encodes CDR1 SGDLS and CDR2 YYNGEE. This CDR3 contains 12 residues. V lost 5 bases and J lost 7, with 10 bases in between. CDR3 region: CASSAEGNEQFF. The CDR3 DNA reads TGTGCCAGCAGTGCCGAGGGGAATGAGCAGTTCTTC.

The CDR3 bases are TGTGCCAGCAGTTTATTGAACACCGGGGAGCTGTTTTTT. Amino acid sequence: CASSLLNTGELFF. The chain employs TRBV28 and TRBJ2-2; D ambiguous. Trimming took 1 base from V and 1 from J, leaving 1 base between them. The length of the CDR3 is 13 residues. CDR1 and CDR2 from the germline V gene are MDHEN and SYDVKM.

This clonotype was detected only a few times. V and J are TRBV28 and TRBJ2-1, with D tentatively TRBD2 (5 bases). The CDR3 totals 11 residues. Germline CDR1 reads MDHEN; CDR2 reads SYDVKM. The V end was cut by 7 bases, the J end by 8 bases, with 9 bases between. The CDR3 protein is CASNRRDEQFF. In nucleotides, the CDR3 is TGTGCCAGCAATCGGCGGGATGAGCAGTTCTTC.

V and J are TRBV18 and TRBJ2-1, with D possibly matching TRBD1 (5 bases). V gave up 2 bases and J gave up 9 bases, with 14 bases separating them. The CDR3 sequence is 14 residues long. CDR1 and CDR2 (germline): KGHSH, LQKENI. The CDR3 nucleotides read TGTGCCAGCTCACCAGCTCCCAGGGCTGGTGAGCAGTTCTTC. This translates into CASSPAPRAGEQFF. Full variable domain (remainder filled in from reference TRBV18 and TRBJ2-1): NAGVMQNPRHLVRRRGQEARLRCSPMKGHSHVYWYRQLPEEGLKFMVYLQKENIIDESGMPKERFSAEFPKEGPSILRIQQVVRGDSAAYFCASSPAPRAGEQFFGPGTRLTVL.

Written as DNA, the CDR3 is TGCAGTGCTAAGGGGCGGGGTCTACGCGAGCAGTACTTC. Translation: CSAKGRGLREQYF. The chain combines TRBV20-1 with TRBJ2-7; D might be TRBD2 (6 bases). The V end lost 4 bases, the J end lost 6 bases, and 16 bases lay between the germline ends. The CDR3 extends over 13 amino acids. Germline CDR1 reads DFQATT; CDR2 reads SNEGSKA (reference sequence).

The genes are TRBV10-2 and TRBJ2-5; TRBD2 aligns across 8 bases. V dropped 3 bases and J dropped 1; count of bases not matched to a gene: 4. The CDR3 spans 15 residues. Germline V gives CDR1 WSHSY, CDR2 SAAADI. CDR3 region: CASSDWLAGQETQYF. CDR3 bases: TGCGCCAGCAGTGACTGGCTAGCGGGCCAAGAGACCCAGTACTTC.

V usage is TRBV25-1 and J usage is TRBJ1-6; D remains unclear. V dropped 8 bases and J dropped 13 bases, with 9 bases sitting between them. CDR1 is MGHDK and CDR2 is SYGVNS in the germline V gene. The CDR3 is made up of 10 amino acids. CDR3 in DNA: TGTGCCAGCGGGTCTTATCCCCTCCACTTT. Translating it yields CASGSYPLHF.

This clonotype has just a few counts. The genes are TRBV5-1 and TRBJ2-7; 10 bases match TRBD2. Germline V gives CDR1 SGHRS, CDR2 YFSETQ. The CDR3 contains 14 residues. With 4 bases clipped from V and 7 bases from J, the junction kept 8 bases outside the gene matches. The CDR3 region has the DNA TGCGCCAGCAGCGATAGCGGGAGGCCTGGAGAGCAGTACTTC. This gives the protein CASSDSGRPGEQYF.

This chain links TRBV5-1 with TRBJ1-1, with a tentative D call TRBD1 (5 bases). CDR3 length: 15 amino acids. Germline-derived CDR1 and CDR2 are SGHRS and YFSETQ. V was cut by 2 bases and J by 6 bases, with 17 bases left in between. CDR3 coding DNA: TGCGCCAGCAGCTTTGGCAAACCGGGGGAGGCTGAAGCTTTCTTT. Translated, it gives CASSFGKPGEAEAFF.